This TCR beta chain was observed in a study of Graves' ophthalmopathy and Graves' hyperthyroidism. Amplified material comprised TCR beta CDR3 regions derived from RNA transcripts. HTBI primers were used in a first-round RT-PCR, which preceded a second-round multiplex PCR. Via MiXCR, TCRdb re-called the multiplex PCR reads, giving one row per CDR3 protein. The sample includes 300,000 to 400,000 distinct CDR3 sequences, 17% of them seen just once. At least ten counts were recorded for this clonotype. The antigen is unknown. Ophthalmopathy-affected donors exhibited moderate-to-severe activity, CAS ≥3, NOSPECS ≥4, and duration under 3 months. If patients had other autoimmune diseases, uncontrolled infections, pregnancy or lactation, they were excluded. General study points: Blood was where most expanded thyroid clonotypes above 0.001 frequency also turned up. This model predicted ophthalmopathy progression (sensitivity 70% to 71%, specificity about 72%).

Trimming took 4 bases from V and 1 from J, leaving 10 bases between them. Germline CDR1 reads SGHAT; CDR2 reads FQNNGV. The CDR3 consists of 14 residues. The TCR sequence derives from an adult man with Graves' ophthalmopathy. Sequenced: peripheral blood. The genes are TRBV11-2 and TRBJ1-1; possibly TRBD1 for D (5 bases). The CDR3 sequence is CASSYGTENTEAFF. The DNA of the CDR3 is TGTGCCAGCAGCTACGGGACGGAGAACACTGAAGCTTTCTTT.